The 20 T cell receptor beta chains below come from one sample, sequenced in a study of OX40 agonist ivuxolimab in advanced cancers. The data were produced by immunoSEQ multiplex PCR, yet TCRdb's version contains in-frame clones alone and is incomplete. The table records 90,000 to 120,000 clones, approximately 90% of them present only once. Specimen: CD4+ or CD8+ T cells sorted from blood, collected in a trial of the OX40 agonist ivuxolimab. The receptors were gathered from an adult with an advanced solid tumor such as melanoma, head and neck, liver or kidney cancer.

The rearrangement uses TRBV6-1 and TRBJ2-7; D might be TRBD2 (7 bases). This CDR3 is 14 amino acids long. V lost 10 bases to trimming and J lost 2 bases, with 18 bases between them. The germline CDR1 and CDR2 sequences are MNHNS and SASEGT. The CDR3 nucleotides are TGTGCCACCGGGGGCCAGCGGGACGCCTACGAGCAGTACTTC. It translates to CATGGQRDAYEQYF.

The chain combines TRBV7-2 with TRBJ2-7, with D possibly being TRBD1 (6 bases). Germline V gene data show CDR1 as SGHTA and CDR2 as FQGNSA. V shed 5 bases and J shed 1 base, with 12 bases lying between them. CDR3 size: 14 residues. As DNA, the CDR3 is TGTGCCAGCAGCGTGGGACACTTTTCCTACGAGCAGTACTTC. Its protein is CASSVGHFSYEQYF. Using reference TRBV7-2 and TRBJ2-7 for the parts outside the CDR3, the full variable domain is GAGVSQSPSNKVTEKGKDVELRCDPISGHTALYWYRQSLGQGLEFLIYFQGNSAPDKSGLPSDRFSAERTGGSVSTLTIQRTQQEDSAVYLCASSVGHFSYEQYFGPGTRLTVT.

The J gene is TRBJ2-1, the V gene TRBV5-1; no definite D call. There are 13 residues in the CDR3. Trimming removed 0 bases from V and 5 bases from J, with 6 bases in between. Germline V gives CDR1 SGHRS, CDR2 YFSETQ. The CDR3 reads CASSLGVDNEQFF. CDR3 sequence (DNA): TGCGCCAGCAGCTTGGGGGTGGACAATGAGCAGTTCTTC. Drawing the rest from reference TRBV5-1 and TRBJ2-1, the complete variable domain is KAGVTQTPRYLIKTRGQQVTLSCSPISGHRSVSWYQQTPGQGLQFLFEYFSETQRNKGNFPGRFSGRQFSNSRSEMNVSTLELGDSALYLCASSLGVDNEQFFGPGTRLTVL.

This clone was seen just once. This chain links TRBV27 with TRBJ1-2; TRBD1 agrees at 11 bases. The CDR3 has 17 residues. V lost 3 bases to trimming and J lost 2 bases; unmatched junction nucleotides: 8. Germline CDR1 is MNHEY and CDR2 is SMNVEV (reference sequence). CDR3 coding DNA: TGTGCCAGCAGTTTGGCCCGGACAGGGGGCTCCAACTATGGCTACACCTTC. Protein: CASSLARTGGSNYGYTF.

The chain couples TRBV13 to TRBJ2-7; D is possibly TRBD2 (6 bases). CDR1 is PRHDT, CDR2 FYEKMQ, per germline (reference sequence). V shed 5 bases and J shed 5 bases, with 19 bases lying between them. This CDR3 has 15 amino acids. The chain's CDR3 is CASSPPTRGPHEQYF. The CDR3 DNA is TGTGCCAGCAGCCCCCCCACGCGGGGACCCCACGAGCAGTACTTC.

The gene calls are TRBV11-2 and TRBJ2-7, with D possibly being TRBD2 (6 bases). V was trimmed by 5 bases and J by 0 bases, leaving 11 bases between them. CDR3 length equals 14 residues. Germline assignment: CDR1 SGHAT and CDR2 FQNNGV. This CDR3 is CASSLHGSSYEQYF. The CDR3 DNA follows: TGTGCCAGCAGCCTGCACGGGAGCTCCTACGAGCAGTACTTC.

V gene TRBV30 combines with J gene TRBJ1-1, with D perhaps TRBD1 (5 bases). The CDR3 has 12 residues. Germline CDR1 reads GTSNPN; CDR2 reads SVGIG (reference sequence). Trimming cost V 5 bases and J 4 bases, with 11 bases left between them. CDR3 sequence: CAWGRGFTEAFF. CDR3 sequence (DNA): TGTGCCTGGGGCCGGGGGTTCACTGAAGCTTTCTTT.

J is TRBJ2-1 and V is TRBV5-1, with no clear D. This CDR3 is 13 amino acids long. The germline CDR1 and CDR2 sequences are SGHRS and YFSETQ. V lost 5 bases, J lost 4 bases, and 10 bases lay in between. The CDR3 region is CASRPTEYNEQFF. The CDR3 DNA follows: TGCGCCAGCAGGCCCACAGAGTACAATGAGCAGTTCTTC.

The chain carries TRBV7-3 and TRBJ2-7; D call uncertain. Trimming took 0 bases from V and 4 from J, leaving 22 bases between them. From germline, CDR1 is SGHTA and CDR2 FQGTGA. The CDR3 contains 18 residues. Here the CDR3 reads CASSLTPNDLTLEYEQYF. The CDR3 DNA reads as TGTGCCAGCAGCTTAACCCCCAATGACCTCACCCTCGAATACGAGCAGTACTTC.

This sequence joins TRBV28 and TRBJ1-1; a possible D gene is TRBD1 (5 bases). Trimming pared 5 bases from V and 5 bases from J, leaving 18 bases between. The germline CDR1 and CDR2 sequences are MDHEN and SYDVKM. The CDR3 totals 15 residues. The CDR3 reads CASSAPPPGRTEAFF. The CDR3 DNA reads TGTGCCAGCAGTGCGCCGCCCCCGGGACGGACTGAAGCTTTCTTT.

The gene calls are TRBV18 and TRBJ1-5; D unclear. This CDR3 is 12 amino acids long. Germline loops: CDR1 KGHSH, CDR2 LQKENI. With 3 bases removed from V and 3 bases from J, the gap between germline ends came to 3 bases. Here the CDR3 DNA reads TGTGCCAGCTCACCGGTCAATCAGCCCCAGCATTTT. Its protein product is CASSPVNQPQHF.

The J gene is TRBJ1-1, the V gene TRBV27; D is uncertain. CDR1 and CDR2 from the germline V gene are MNHEY and SMNVEV (reference sequence). V lost 5 bases and J lost 2, with 6 bases in between. This CDR3 has 12 amino acids. This CDR3 reads CASSPTNTEAFF. CDR3 in DNA: TGTGCCAGCAGTCCTACAAACACTGAAGCTTTCTTT.

The chain joins TRBV14 to TRBJ2-3; weak D call: TRBD2 (6 bases). Trimming took 8 bases from V and 4 from J, leaving 19 bases between them. The CDR3 sequence is 15 residues long. Germline V gene sequence: CDR1 SGHDN, CDR2 FVKESK. The CDR3 protein is CASGGAVSNPDTQYF. In DNA form, the CDR3 reads TGTGCCAGCGGCGGGGCGGTCAGCAATCCAGATACGCAGTATTTT.

J is TRBJ2-5 and V is TRBV5-1, with 9 bases aligning to TRBD2. Trimming removed 3 bases from V and 2 bases from J; junction bases left unmatched: 5. This CDR3 has 15 residues. Germline loops: CDR1 SGHRS, CDR2 YFSETQ. This chain's CDR3 is CASSSGAGGQETQYF. CDR3 nucleotides: TGCGCCAGCAGCTCGGGTGCGGGGGGGCAAGAGACCCAGTACTTC.

V and J are TRBV21-1 and TRBJ2-2; the table's D call TRBD1 went unverified against the DNA. TRBV21-1 is tagged as a pseudogene. The CDR3 has 15 amino acids. Here the CDR3 reads CASSEHGPRGGELFF. CDR3 nucleotide sequence: TGTGCCAGCAGCGAGCACGGGCCCAGGGGCGGGGAGCTGTTTTTT.

This clone appeared once. V usage is TRBV5-1 and J usage is TRBJ2-7, with 7 nucleotides matching TRBD1. Germline CDR1 SGHRS, CDR2 YFSETQ. This CDR3 is 14 amino acids long. Trimming at V came to 4 bases and at J to 2 bases, leaving 6 bases not matched to a gene. CDR3 sequence reads: CASSHDRATYEQYF. In DNA form, the CDR3 reads TGCGCCAGCAGCCATGACAGGGCAACCTACGAGCAGTACTTC. Variable domain in full (rest from reference TRBV5-1 and TRBJ2-7): KAGVTQTPRYLIKTRGQQVTLSCSPISGHRSVSWYQQTPGQGLQFLFEYFSETQRNKGNFPGRFSGRQFSNSRSEMNVSTLELGDSALYLCASSHDRATYEQYFGPGTRLTVT.

J is TRBJ2-5 and V is TRBV9; no reliable D call. V was trimmed by 0 bases and J by 2 bases, leaving 5 bases between them. The CDR3 consists of 13 residues. Germline CDR1 SGDLS, CDR2 YYNGEE. CDR3: CASSVANQETQYF. The CDR3 coding sequence is TGTGCCAGCAGCGTAGCCAATCAAGAGACCCAGTACTTC.

The rearrangement uses TRBV11-3 and TRBJ2-1; TRBD2 aligns across 8 bases. After removal of 4 bases from V and 7 bases from J, the junction contained 9 bases not matched to a gene. This CDR3 spans 15 amino acids. Germline V lookup: CDR1 SGHNT, CDR2 YENEEA. The CDR3 DNA reads TGTGCCAGCAGCTCCGGAGCGCGGGAGGCGAATGAGCAGTTCTTC. This gives the protein CASSSGAREANEQFF.

V and J are TRBV4-1 and TRBJ2-4; unclear D gene. The CDR3 loop spans 15 amino acids. V was clipped by 0 bases and J by 9 bases, with 15 bases between them. Germline lookup yields CDR1 MGHRA and CDR2 YSYEKL. In nucleotides, the CDR3 is TGCGCCAGCAGCCAAGAGTCCCGCGGCGGCTCCATTCAGTACTTC. This gives the protein CASSQESRGGSIQYF.

This clone is a singleton in its sample. This CDR3 reads CASSLRDRAQETQYF. CDR3 bases: TGTGCCAGCAGCTTACGGGACAGAGCGCAAGAGACCCAGTACTTC. The rearrangement links TRBV9 to TRBJ2-5; TRBD1 aligns across 7 bases. After removal of 4 bases from V and 2 bases from J, the junction contained 8 bases not matched to a gene. CDR1 is SGDLS and CDR2 is YYNGEE in the germline V gene. This CDR3 has 15 amino acids. Drawing the rest from reference TRBV9 and TRBJ2-5, the complete variable domain is DSGVTQTPKHLITATGQRVTLRCSPRSGDLSVYWYQQSLDQGLQFLIQYYNGEERAKGNILERFSAQQFPDLHSELNLSSLELGDSALYFCASSLRDRAQETQYFGPGTRLLVL.